Listed below are T cell receptor beta chains from one sample, sequenced in a study of T cells in Graves' hyperthyroidism and ophthalmopathy. MiXCR was run by TCRdb on the multiplex PCR reads, yielding one entry per CDR3 protein. The data show a few hundred thousand distinct CDR3 sequences, with approximately 25% seen just once and 70% to 75% held by the top ten. The sample consisted of blood. The receptor set was obtained from a man in his fifties with Graves' hyperthyroidism. Each CDR3 is given with its conserved first and last residue. A D gene is named only where the DNA matches it firmly. Only some rows state a clone size, as once, few, many or a class for expanded clones.

len	v_gene	d_gene	j_gene	abundance	CDR3aa	CDR3nt
18	TRBV20-1	-	TRBJ2-5	few	CSARATGSRELFRETQYF	TGCAGTGCTAGAGCTACAGGCTCTCGGGAGTTGTTTAGGGAGACCCAGTACTTC
15	TRBV11-1	-	TRBJ1-5	few	CASSYGRLGNQPQHF	TGTGCCAGCAGCTACGGACGGTTAGGTAATCAGCCCCAGCATTTT
15	TRBV28	-	TRBJ2-1	few	CASSSLYENYNEQFF	TGTGCCAGCAGTTCCCTATATGAGAATTACAATGAGCAGTTCTTC
15	TRBV2	-	TRBJ1-2	few	CASSEDAVGGYGYTF	TGTGCCAGCAGTGAAGACGCGGTTGGGGGTTATGGCTACACCTTC
16	TRBV9	TRBD2	TRBJ2-3	-	CASSYDPGTSADTQYF	TGTGCCAGCAGCTACGATCCCGGGACTAGCGCGGATACGCAGTATTTT
15	TRBV10-3	TRBD2	TRBJ2-3	few	CATRDSSGGTDTQYF	TGTGCCACCAGAGATTCGAGCGGGGGCACAGATACGCAGTATTTT
14	TRBV11-2	-	TRBJ2-7	many	CASSLGQVSYEQYF	TGTGCCAGCAGCTTGGGGCAGGTATCCTACGAGCAGTACTTC
16	TRBV11-2	TRBD2	TRBJ2-7	-	CASSLHASGREYEQYF	TGTGCCAGCAGCCTACACGCTAGCGGGAGAGAATACGAGCAGTACTTC
13	TRBV30	-	TRBJ2-3	-	CALAGVSRDTQYF	TGTGCCCTAGCCGGGGTCTCCAGAGATACGCAGTATTTT
15	TRBV6-5	-	TRBJ2-5	-	CASRAQGSGQETQYF	TGTGCCAGCAGAGCACAGGGATCGGGCCAAGAGACCCAGTACTTC
14	TRBV3-1	TRBD1	TRBJ1-4	many	CASSRGQTNEKLFF	TGTGCCAGCAGCCGGGGACAGACTAATGAAAAACTGTTTTTT
16	TRBV20-1	TRBD2	TRBJ2-7	few	CSARPQAGLAGREQYF	TGCAGTGCTAGACCGCAAGCGGGACTAGCGGGAAGGGAGCAGTACTTC
14	TRBV2	-	TRBJ1-2	many	CASSGWTEDYGYTF	TGTGCCAGCAGTGGTTGGACGGAAGACTATGGCTACACCTTC
15	TRBV28	-	TRBJ1-5	-	CASSSQGKGDQPQHF	TGTGCCAGCAGTTCACAGGGAAAAGGGGATCAGCCCCAGCATTTT
16	TRBV7-8	TRBD2	TRBJ2-1	many	CASSLVASGAYNEQFF	TGTGCCAGCAGCTTAGTGGCTAGCGGCGCCTACAATGAGCAGTTCTTC
14	TRBV7-9	-	TRBJ1-1	-	CASSSDRANTEAFF	TGTGCCAGCAGCTCGGACAGAGCGAACACTGAAGCTTTCTTT
16	TRBV12-3/TRBV12-4	-	TRBJ2-5	few	CASSLETGPQQETQYF	TGTGCCAGCAGTTTAGAAACCGGACCACAACAAGAGACCCAGTACTTC
14	TRBV6-1	TRBD1	TRBJ1-1	many	CASSENRGNTEAFF	TGTGCCAGCAGTGAAAACAGGGGGAACACTGAAGCTTTCTTT
15	TRBV7-2	-	TRBJ2-3	many	CASRRNRVGTDTQYF	TGTGCCAGCAGAAGAAACAGGGTGGGCACAGATACGCAGTATTTT
15	TRBV6-2/TRBV6-3	TRBD1	TRBJ1-5	few	CASTDRTGGNQPQHF	TGTGCCAGCACCGACCGGACAGGTGGCAATCAGCCCCAGCATTTT
17	TRBV24-1	-	TRBJ2-6	-	CATSDFGRVSGANVLTF	TGTGCCACCAGTGATTTTGGACGGGTCTCTGGGGCCAACGTCCTGACTTTC
14	TRBV10-2	-	TRBJ2-5	many	CASSESPGVKTQYF	TGCGCCAGCAGTGAGTCCCCAGGGGTAAAGACCCAGTACTTC
15	TRBV27	TRBD1	TRBJ2-1	few	CASSPWTGANNEQFF	TGTGCCAGCAGTCCGTGGACAGGGGCAAACAATGAGCAGTTCTTC
15	TRBV30	-	TRBJ2-5	few	CAWSAPGGLPETQYF	TGTGCCTGGAGTGCCCCTGGTGGGCTTCCGGAGACCCAGTACTTC
17	TRBV20-1	-	TRBJ2-2	-	CSARDRDSLANTGELFF	TGCAGTGCTAGAGATCGAGACAGCCTCGCGAACACCGGGGAGCTGTTTTTT
13	TRBV18	TRBD2	TRBJ2-7	few	CASSRQREGEQYF	TGTGCCAGCTCACGACAGCGGGAGGGCGAGCAGTACTTC
17	TRBV12-3/TRBV12-4	-	TRBJ1-1	-	CASSFTGNPPMNTEAFF	TGTGCCAGCAGTTTTACGGGAAATCCCCCTATGAACACTGAAGCTTTCTTT
13	TRBV9	-	TRBJ2-7	-	CASSVGPDHEQYF	TGTGCCAGCAGCGTAGGACCAGATCACGAGCAGTACTTC
16	TRBV5-1	TRBD2	TRBJ2-7	few	CASSDSRLAVDYEQYF	TGCGCCAGCAGCGACAGCCGACTAGCCGTTGACTACGAGCAGTACTTC
12	TRBV15	-	TRBJ2-2	-	CATSRGDGELFF	TGTGCCACCAGCAGGGGGGACGGGGAGCTGTTTTTT
15	TRBV6-2/TRBV6-3	TRBD2	TRBJ2-7	many	CASSTLAGRAYEQYF	TGTGCCAGCAGTACACTAGCGGGCCGAGCCTACGAGCAGTACTTC
14	TRBV28	-	TRBJ2-7	few	CASSGSQISYEQYF	TGTGCCAGCAGTGGCAGCCAAATTTCCTACGAGCAGTACTTC
14	TRBV28	-	TRBJ2-5	many	CASSSSRGQETQYF	TGTGCCAGCAGTTCATCTAGAGGGCAAGAGACCCAGTACTTC
14	TRBV4-2	-	TRBJ2-3	few	CASSLSGNTDTQYF	TGTGCCAGCAGCCTTAGCGGAAACACAGATACGCAGTATTTT
11	TRBV30	-	TRBJ2-7	-	CAWSEEYEQYF	TGTGCCTGGAGTGAGGAATACGAGCAGTACTTC
16	TRBV6-1	-	TRBJ2-2	few	CASRERRDSSAGELFF	TGTGCCAGCAGGGAACGGAGGGATTCGTCGGCCGGGGAGCTGTTTTTT
18	TRBV7-7	-	TRBJ1-5	-	CASSSSGVRTGYNQPQHF	TGTGCTAGCAGTTCTAGTGGGGTGAGAACTGGGTACAATCAGCCCCAGCATTTT
15	TRBV15	-	TRBJ1-5	few	CATSREWAGDQPQHF	TGTGCCACCAGCAGAGAATGGGCAGGAGATCAGCCCCAGCATTTT
15	TRBV12-3/TRBV12-4	-	TRBJ2-3	many	CASRPAGQLTDTQYF	TGTGCCAGCAGGCCGGCGGGGCAGCTCACAGATACGCAGTATTTT
12	TRBV3-1	-	TRBJ1-1	many	CASSQARQEAFF	TGTGCCAGCAGCCAAGCGAGGCAGGAAGCTTTCTTT
18	TRBV7-3	-	TRBJ2-1	-	CASSSYVQGPDSYNEQFF	TGTGCCAGCAGCTCTTATGTCCAGGGGCCCGACTCCTACAATGAGCAGTTCTTC
16	TRBV7-2	TRBD1	TRBJ2-7	-	CASSQTTGANSYEQYF	TGTGCCAGCAGTCAAACGACAGGGGCGAACTCCTACGAGCAGTACTTC
22	TRBV9	-	TRBJ2-6	-	CASSATEGRPFSRDSGANVLTF	TGTGCCAGCAGCGCGACAGAGGGGAGGCCCTTTAGTCGTGACTCTGGGGCCAACGTCCTGACTTTC
17	TRBV6-1	TRBD1	TRBJ2-2	few	CASSEAIQGARTGELFF	TGTGCCAGCAGTGAAGCGATCCAGGGGGCGCGCACCGGGGAGCTGTTTTTT
12	TRBV29-1	TRBD1	TRBJ2-7	many	CSVRDRVYEQYF	TGCAGCGTCCGGGACAGGGTTTACGAGCAGTACTTC
11	TRBV20-1	-	TRBJ2-1	-	CSARGGEEGFF	TGCAGTGCTAGAGGGGGGGAGGAGGGGTTCTTC
15	TRBV11-2	-	TRBJ1-1	-	CASSLFSASASEAFF	TGTGCCAGCAGCTTATTTTCTGCTTCGGCATCGGAAGCTTTCTTT
15	TRBV20-1	TRBD2	TRBJ2-2	-	CSARISGRNTGELFF	TGCAGTGCTAGAATTAGCGGGAGGAACACCGGGGAGCTGTTTTTT
15	TRBV24-1	-	TRBJ2-6	few	CATSDRGSGANVLTF	TGTGCCACCAGTGATAGGGGATCTGGGGCCAACGTCCTGACTTTC